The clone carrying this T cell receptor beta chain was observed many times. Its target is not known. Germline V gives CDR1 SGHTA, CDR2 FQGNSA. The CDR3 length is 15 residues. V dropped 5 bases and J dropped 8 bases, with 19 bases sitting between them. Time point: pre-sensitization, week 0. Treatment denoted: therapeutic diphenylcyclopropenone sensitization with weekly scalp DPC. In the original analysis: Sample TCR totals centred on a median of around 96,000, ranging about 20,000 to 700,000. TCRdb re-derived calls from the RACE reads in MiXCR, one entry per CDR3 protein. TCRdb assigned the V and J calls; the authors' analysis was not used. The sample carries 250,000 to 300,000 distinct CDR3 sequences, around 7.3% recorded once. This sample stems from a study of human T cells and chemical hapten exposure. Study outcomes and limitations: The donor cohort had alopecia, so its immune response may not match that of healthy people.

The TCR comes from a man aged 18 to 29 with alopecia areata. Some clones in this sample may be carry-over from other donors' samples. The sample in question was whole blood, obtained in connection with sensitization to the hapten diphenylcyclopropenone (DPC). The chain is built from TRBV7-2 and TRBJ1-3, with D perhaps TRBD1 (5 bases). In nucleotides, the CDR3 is TGTGCCAGCAGCCCCCGGACACTTGAGTATCACACCATATATTTT. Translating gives CASSPRTLEYHTIYF.